The 30 T cell receptor beta chains given below trace back to one sample, sequenced in a study of graft-versus-host responses after intestinal transplantation. The repertoire was sequenced with immunoSEQ multiplex PCR; TCRdb's copy has only in-frame clones and lacks some. The sample records roughly 15,000 clones, around three quarters being singletons. To release intraepithelial and lamina propria lymphocytes, the graft tissue was processed. The material sequenced was ileum tissue, taken approximately 480 days after intestinal transplant. These receptors all stem from a human patient who received an intestinal transplant, so some T cells may come from the graft donor.

This clone was found a few times. CDR3 nucleotides: TGTGCCAGCAGCCAAGAGGGGGACAAACTTTACGAGCAGTACTTC. Amino acid sequence: CASSQEGDKLYEQYF. The chain couples TRBV4-2 to TRBJ2-5; possible D gene TRBD1, 6 bases. The J call may be faulty, since TRBJ2-7 better matches the DNA end. This CDR3 contains 15 residues. Germline V gives CDR1 LGHNA, CDR2 YNFKEQ.

The CDR3 DNA sequence: TGTGCTACCTTGGGTCAACCCAATCAGCCCCAGCATTTT. Protein product: CATLGQPNQPQHF. V gene TRBV12-5 combines with J gene TRBJ1-5; D is unresolved. There are 13 residues in the CDR3. Between the trimmed V and J ends, which lost 10 bases and 3 bases, there was a span of 13 bases. CDR1 is LGHNT, CDR2 FRNRAP, per germline.

The CDR3 spells CASSEKSAGGGREQFF. Written as DNA, the CDR3 is TGTGCCAGCAGTGAAAAAAGCGCGGGTGGGGGCCGTGAGCAGTTCTTC. V is TRBV25-1 and J is TRBJ2-1, with D perhaps TRBD1 (6 bases). Trimming took 2 bases from V and 9 from J, leaving 20 bases between them. This CDR3 spans 16 amino acids. Germline values: CDR1 MGHDK, CDR2 SYGVNS.

The genes are TRBV27 and TRBJ1-1, with TRBD1 as a possible D gene (5 bases). Deletions cut 2 bases from V and 1 base from J, with 11 bases between. Germline CDR1 is MNHEY and CDR2 is SMNVEV (reference sequence). The CDR3 is 15 residues long. CDR3: CASSLLGEKNTEAFF. The CDR3 region has the DNA TGTGCCAGCAGTTTACTGGGGGAAAAGAACACTGAAGCTTTCTTT.

The chain carries TRBV18 and TRBJ2-7, with unresolved D. Germline CDR1 is KGHSH and CDR2 is LQKENI. CDR3 length equals 13 residues. V was trimmed by 3 bases and J by 3 bases, leaving 9 bases between them. The CDR3 DNA follows: TGTGCCAGCTCACCCAGACTCCGCTACGAGCAGTACTTC. Translated: CASSPRLRYEQYF.

The table lists this clone with a few counts. J is TRBJ2-7 and V is TRBV11-3, with a possible D match to TRBD1 (7 bases). Deletions cut 4 bases from V and 4 bases from J, with 20 bases between. In germline, CDR1 is SGHNT, CDR2 YENEEA. This CDR3 contains 16 residues. CDR3 nucleotide sequence: TGTGCCAGCAGCTACTCACGCGGGACAGCCCCTTACGAGCAGTACTTC. This encodes CASSYSRGTAPYEQYF.

The chain has TRBV27 and TRBJ1-2; 9 bases match TRBD1. The CDR3 consists of 13 residues. Germline assignment: CDR1 MNHEY and CDR2 SMNVEV (reference sequence). V lost 8 bases and J lost 7; bases outside the gene matches: 8. CDR3 sequence reads: CASHKQGARGYTF. CDR3 in DNA: TGTGCCAGCCACAAACAGGGGGCGCGTGGCTACACCTTC.

This chain links TRBV4-3 with TRBJ2-5; D perhaps matches TRBD2 (6 bases). Germline lookup yields CDR1 LGHNA and CDR2 YSLEER. The V gene lost 1 base and the J gene lost 2 bases, with 14 bases spanning the gap. This CDR3 region has 16 residues. The CDR3 DNA sequence: TGCGCCAGCAGCCAAGCCTATCCTGGACTACAAGAGACCCAGTACTTC. Its protein is CASSQAYPGLQETQYF.

This clone was counted between two and nine times. The chain has TRBV7-2 and TRBJ2-6; TRBD2 agrees at 7 bases. This CDR3 is 15 amino acids long. The germline gives CDR1 SGHTA, CDR2 FQGNSA. V was pared by 6 bases and J by 0 bases, with 2 bases of the junction left unmatched. CDR3 coding DNA: TGTGCCAGCAGAGCGGGGCCCTCTGGGGCCAACGTCCTGACTTTC. This codes for CASRAGPSGANVLTF. The full variable domain, in which reference TRBV7-2 and TRBJ2-6 provide the parts outside the CDR3, is GAGVSQSPSNKVTEKGKDVELRCDPISGHTALYWYRQSLGQGLEFLIYFQGNSAPDKSGLPSDRFSAERTGGSVSTLTIQRTQQEDSAVYLCASRAGPSGANVLTFGAGSRLTVL.

This rearrangement joins TRBV13 to TRBJ1-6, with D possibly TRBD1 on 5 matching bases. This CDR3 is 17 amino acids long. Germline assignment: CDR1 PRHDT and CDR2 FYEKMQ (reference sequence). V was shortened by 3 bases and J by 1 base, with 13 bases between the two germline ends. As DNA, the CDR3 is TGTGCCAGCAGCTTCCAGGGCGGCTTATCCTATAATTCACCCCTCCACTTT. Its translation: CASSFQGGLSYNSPLHF.

V gene TRBV4-2 combines with J gene TRBJ2-3; D might be TRBD2 (5 bases). The CDR3 length is 15 residues. The V end lost 1 base, the J end lost 2 bases, and 10 bases lay between the germline ends. CDR1 is LGHNA, CDR2 YNFKEQ, per germline. The CDR3 DNA reads TGTGCCAGCAGCCAAGCCGGCGGGCCCACAGATACGCAGTATTTT. It codes for CASSQAGGPTDTQYF.

This clone was observed a handful of times. The J gene is TRBJ2-6, the V gene TRBV7-2; D call uncertain. V lost 5 bases and J lost 2, with 4 bases in between. Germline V gene lookup returns CDR1 SGHTA and CDR2 FQGNSA. The CDR3 has 13 amino acids. The CDR3 loop reads CASSQAGANVLTF. As DNA, the CDR3 is TGTGCCAGCAGCCAGGCTGGGGCCAACGTCCTGACTTTC.

V gene TRBV10-2 combines with J gene TRBJ2-7; unclear D gene. CDR1 WSHSY and CDR2 SAAADI come from the germline V gene. Deletions cut 2 bases from V and 1 base from J, with 9 bases between. CDR3 length: 14 residues. The CDR3 loop reads CASSEPQVSYEQYF. In nucleotides, the CDR3 is TGCGCCAGCAGTGAGCCCCAGGTTTCCTACGAGCAGTACTTC.

This clone was counted between two and nine times. This chain connects TRBV7-9 to TRBJ1-3; D gene unclear. CDR3 length equals 14 residues. Trimming cost V 11 bases and J 0 bases, with 14 bases left between them. In germline, CDR1 is SEHNR, CDR2 FQNEAQ (reference sequence). The CDR3 loop reads CAGGPPGSGNTIYF. As DNA, the CDR3 is TGTGCCGGTGGCCCCCCGGGCTCTGGAAACACCATATATTTT.

The chain employs TRBV6-5 and TRBJ2-5, with D perhaps matching TRBD2 (5 bases). The assigned J gene may be wrong: the sequence end matches TRBJ2-7 better. Per the germline V gene, CDR1 is MNHEY and CDR2 is SVGAGI. The CDR3 is 13 amino acids. CDR3 in amino acids: CASRLGSVYEQYF. CDR3 DNA sequence: TGTGCCAGCAGACTAGGGTCGGTCTACGAGCAGTACTTC.

The chain uses TRBV7-2 and TRBJ2-6, with a weak D call TRBD1 (5 bases). The V and J ends lost 5 bases and 2 bases respectively, with 10 bases between them. Germline V gives CDR1 SGHTA, CDR2 FQGNSA. The CDR3 sequence is 15 residues long. The CDR3: CASSLLDTGANVLTF. CDR3 in DNA: TGTGCCAGCAGCCTCCTGGACACTGGGGCCAACGTCCTGACTTTC.

This chain joins TRBV7-9 and TRBJ2-7; no reliable D call. CDR3 length equals 13 residues. Germline values: CDR1 SEHNR, CDR2 FQNEAQ (reference sequence). Trimming left V 2 bases short and J 3 bases short, with 8 bases between. The CDR3 here is CASSLIAFYEQYF. The CDR3 DNA reads TGTGCCAGCAGCTTAATTGCCTTCTACGAGCAGTACTTC.

V gene TRBV25-1 combines with J gene TRBJ2-2, with D perhaps TRBD1 (5 bases). Germline values: CDR1 MGHDK, CDR2 SYGVNS. This CDR3 contains 14 residues. Trimming left V 3 bases short and J 7 bases short, with 12 bases between. CDR3 sequence (DNA): TGTGCCAGCAGTGAGAACAGGAAGGGCGGGGAGCTGTTTTTT. Protein: CASSENRKGGELFF. The whole variable domain, filled in from reference TRBV25-1 and TRBJ2-2, reads EADIYQTPRYLVIGTGKKITLECSQTMGHDKMYWYQQDPGMELHLIHYSYGVNSTEKGDLSSESTVSRIRTEHFPLTLESARPSHTSQYLCASSENRKGGELFFGEGSRLTVL.

The rearrangement links TRBV7-2 to TRBJ2-3, with D maybe TRBD2 (6 bases). CDR1 and CDR2 from the germline V gene are SGHTA and FQGNSA. The CDR3 sequence is 15 residues long. V lost 1 base to trimming and J lost 6 bases, with 14 bases between them. The CDR3 sequence is CASSLVGTGGDTQYF. The CDR3 DNA reads TGTGCCAGCAGCTTAGTCGGGACTGGCGGGGATACGCAGTATTTT.

The chain is built from TRBV2 and TRBJ2-5; D is perhaps TRBD1 (5 bases). The CDR3 loop spans 13 amino acids. The ends were cut back, 4 bases at V and 5 bases at J, with 11 bases in the middle. The germline gives CDR1 SNHLY, CDR2 FYNNEI. The CDR3 DNA sequence: TGTGCCAGCAGTGGACAGCCCCAGGAGACCCAGTACTTC. Translation gives CASSGQPQETQYF.

CDR3 in amino acids: CASSRQDRESNEQYF. CDR3 coding DNA: TGTGCCAGCAGCCGTCAGGACAGGGAAAGCAACGAGCAGTACTTC. V and J are TRBV7-9 and TRBJ2-7; 8 bases map to TRBD1. Germline CDR1 SEHNR, CDR2 FQNEAQ (reference sequence). The CDR3 has 15 residues. V lost 5 bases, J lost 5 bases, and 11 bases stayed unmatched.

The CDR3 protein is CASSSPARGRDYEQYF. Written as DNA, the CDR3 is TGTGCCAGCAGTTCCCCCGCCCGTGGGAGGGACTACGAGCAGTACTTC. The chain joins TRBV2 to TRBJ2-5; 7 nucleotides align to TRBD2. The better agreement between TRBJ2-7 and the DNA end casts doubt on the J call. The CDR3 length is 16 residues. CDR1 is SNHLY, CDR2 FYNNEI, per germline.

The rearrangement joins TRBV13 to TRBJ2-5; 7 bases line up with TRBD2. Trimming at V came to 7 bases and at J to 2 bases, leaving 4 bases not matched to a gene. Germline values: CDR1 PRHDT, CDR2 FYEKMQ (reference sequence). The length of the CDR3 is 13 residues. This CDR3 reads CASNLGGQETQYF. CDR3 coding DNA: TGTGCCAGCAACTTGGGGGGGCAAGAGACCCAGTACTTC.

V is TRBV25-1 and J is TRBJ2-5; perhaps TRBD1 as D (6 bases). The closer fit of TRBJ2-7 to the DNA end suggests the J call may be wrong. From germline, CDR1 is MGHDK and CDR2 SYGVNS. CDR3 length: 15 residues. CDR3 loop: CASSGWGTRDYEQYF. CDR3 nucleotide sequence: TGTGCCAGCAGTGGCTGGGGGACAAGAGATTACGAGCAGTACTTC.

The rearrangement uses TRBV4-3 and TRBJ1-2; possibly TRBD1 for D (5 bases). This CDR3 spans 16 amino acids. In germline, CDR1 is LGHNA, CDR2 YSLEER. The V end was cut by 3 bases, the J end by 6 bases, with 20 bases between. In DNA form, the CDR3 reads TGCGCCAGCAGCCATGGGAGCAGGGTGCTACTCGATGGCTACACCTTC. Translation: CASSHGSRVLLDGYTF.

V gene TRBV4-2 combines with J gene TRBJ2-7; TRBD2 aligns across 9 bases. The CDR3 is 19 amino acids. The V gene end was trimmed by 4 bases and the J gene end by 3 bases; junction bases not matched to a gene: 19. CDR1 and CDR2 (germline): LGHNA, YNFKEQ. CDR3 in DNA: TGTGCCAGCAGCCTAGGTGGGCTGGACCTAGCGGGGAGATACTACGAGCAGTACTTC. It yields the protein CASSLGGLDLAGRYYEQYF.

This sequence joins TRBV19 and TRBJ2-2; no firm D call. This CDR3 is built from 16 residues. V dropped 5 bases and J dropped 5 bases, with 18 bases sitting between them. The germline CDR1 and CDR2 sequences are LNHDA and SQIVND (reference sequence). DNA for the CDR3: TGTGCCAGTAGTCCCCCGTCCAGGCTAAGAACCGGGGAGCTGTTTTTT. Translation gives CASSPPSRLRTGELFF.

About this clone itself: The germline gene is not matched at one end of the junction; a read error may be the cause. The gene calls are TRBV14 and TRBJ2-3; D ambiguous. The CDR3 loop spans 13 amino acids. Germline CDR1 and CDR2: SGHDN and FVKESK. In DNA form, the CDR3 reads TGTGCCACCAGCCGGACGAGATCAGATACGCAGTATTTT. It yields the protein CATSRTRSDTQYF.

A note on this clone: The sample carries other DNA sequences with the same CDR3. This sequence joins TRBV7-9 and TRBJ1-2; D remains ambiguous. The CDR3 runs 17 residues. The germline V and J ends were trimmed by 1 base and 6 bases, with 21 bases remaining between them. Germline CDR1 SEHNR, CDR2 FQNEAQ (reference sequence). This CDR3 is CASSLEPRINGGDGYTF. The CDR3 DNA sequence: TGTGCCAGCAGCTTAGAACCCCGCATAAATGGTGGAGATGGCTACACCTTC.

J is TRBJ1-2 and V is TRBV2; 9 bases agree with TRBD1. Per the germline V gene, CDR1 is SNHLY and CDR2 is FYNNEI. This CDR3 contains 15 residues. The V and J ends lost 11 bases and 5 bases, in that order; junction bases with no gene match: 15. CDR3 in amino acids: CAGNPGTGNRYGYTF. The CDR3 DNA reads as TGTGCCGGCAACCCCGGGACAGGGAATCGATATGGCTACACCTTC.